This T cell receptor beta chain was observed in a study of T cell changes during pregnancy in multiple sclerosis. The CDR3 length is 15 residues. Germline V CDR1 and CDR2: KGHSH, LQKENI. Trimming cost V 1 base and J 1 base, with 10 bases left between them. The protocol was immunoSEQ multiplex PCR, while the TCRdb copy is restricted to in-frame clones and leaves out a portion. The sample yields 80,000 to 95,000 clones, roughly 93% seen once. This sequence originates from a female donor in good health, enrolled as a control in a pregnancy study. The sample was peripheral blood, taken in the third trimester of pregnancy. The chain joins TRBV18 to TRBJ1-1; a possible D gene is TRBD1 (6 bases). This CDR3 reads CASSPQVGQNTEAFF. In DNA, the CDR3 is TGTGCCAGCTCACCACAGGTGGGACAGAACACTGAAGCTTTCTTT. Full variable domain (missing parts from reference TRBV18 and TRBJ1-1): NAGVMQNPRHLVRRRGQEARLRCSPMKGHSHVYWYRQLPEEGLKFMVYLQKENIIDESGMPKERFSAEFPKEGPSILRIQQVVRGDSAAYFCASSPQVGQNTEAFFGQGTRLTVV.